The T cell receptor beta chain described here comes from a study of T cells expressing NK-cell markers. Overall study: Sequenced donors, eight in total, included seven who were HCMV-seropositive and one who was seronegative. Study-level points and caveats: HCMV specificity of expanded NKG2C+ T cell clones remained unclear. CD8+ T cells in roughly six donors included dominant NKG2C+ clonotypes at roughly 1.0-8%.

This CDR3 comprises 16 residues. Concerning this clonotype: Its specificity is not known.

It was by 5'RACE template switching with UMIs that TCR beta cDNA was made. TCRdb reprocessed the 5' RACE reads; each CDR3 protein has one entry and no DNA is given. This sample's clone table lists about 380,000 distinct CDR3 sequences. The sample taken for sequencing was blood T cells: a sorted CD56 or NKG2C T cell subset, CD4+ or CD8+ T cells, or bulk PBMC T cells (not recorded which). The origin of this receptor is a man aged 18-69 years in good health. This rearrangement joins TRBV12-3 or TRBV12-4 to TRBJ2-1; TCRdb's D call of TRBD1 is untestable without DNA. CDR3: CASIRVGQGRSNEQFF.